Listed below are T cell receptor beta chains from one sample, sequenced in a study of neurological immune-mediated disorders. TCRdb passed the 5' RACE reads through MiXCR, listing each CDR3 protein once. The sample consists of tens of thousands of distinct CDR3 sequences, 13% to 15% of them appearing once. The sample taken for sequencing was PBMCs. Receptors originate from a woman in her 50s in good health. CDR3s include the opening cysteine and the closing phenylalanine or tryptophan. The order of the fields is clone size, V gene, D gene, J gene, CDR3 DNA, CDR3 protein. The D gene is left open where the match is weak. Not every row has a clone size; where given, it reads once, few, many or a size class.

size: .
V: TRBV5-1
D: .
J: TRBJ1-1
DNA: TGCGCCAGCAGCTTGGCTCGGGACTGGAACACTGAAGCTTTCTTT
CDR3: CASSLARDWNTEAFF

size: .
V: TRBV2
D: .
J: TRBJ2-1
DNA: TGTGCCAGCAGTGAAGGGGGGGGGCCGTCCTACAATGAGCAGTTCTTC
CDR3: CASSEGGGPSYNEQFF

size: .
V: TRBV5-1
D: .
J: TRBJ2-5
DNA: TGCGCCAGCAGCTTGGCGTACGCAATTGAAGAGACCCAGTACTTC
CDR3: CASSLAYAIEETQYF

size: many
V: TRBV9
D: TRBD1
J: TRBJ2-7
DNA: TGTGCCAGCAGCGTAGTAGGACAGGGCTACGAGCAGTACTTC
CDR3: CASSVVGQGYEQYF

size: few
V: TRBV7-9
D: .
J: TRBJ1-5
DNA: TGTGCCAGCAGCCCCGGTGGGCGGGGGCCCCAGCATTTT
CDR3: CASSPGGRGPQHF

size: .
V: TRBV3-1
D: .
J: TRBJ1-2
DNA: TGTGCCAGCAGCCAAGATCAGAGAAGTAACTATGGCTACACCTTC
CDR3: CASSQDQRSNYGYTF

size: many
V: TRBV5-1
D: .
J: TRBJ1-1
DNA: TGCGCCAGCAGCTTGGCGGGCAGAGCCTACTTCGAGAACACTGAAGCTTTCTTT
CDR3: CASSLAGRAYFENTEAFF

size: many
V: TRBV24-1
D: TRBD2
J: TRBJ2-3
DNA: TGTGCCACCAGTGACTGGACTAGCGGGATGCGCGATACGCAGTATTTT
CDR3: CATSDWTSGMRDTQYF

size: many
V: TRBV7-2
D: .
J: TRBJ2-4
DNA: TGTGCCAGCAGCTTAGGGACTGCAGGGTTAAGCATTCAGTACTTC
CDR3: CASSLGTAGLSIQYF

size: many
V: TRBV20-1
D: TRBD1
J: TRBJ1-4
DNA: TGCAGTGCTGCACGGGACAGGGTTAGTGAAAAACTGTTTTTT
CDR3: CSAARDRVSEKLFF

size: many
V: TRBV2
D: .
J: TRBJ2-5
DNA: TGTGCCAGCAGTAGGGGCCCCCAAGAGACCCAGTACTTC
CDR3: CASSRGPQETQYF

size: many
V: TRBV5-1
D: .
J: TRBJ2-2
DNA: TGCGCCAGCAGCTTGTGGGGGGGACAGAAGAACACCGGGGAGCTGTTTTTT
CDR3: CASSLWGGQKNTGELFF

size: many
V: TRBV20-1
D: .
J: TRBJ2-2
DNA: TGCAGTGCTAGGGCCTCCGGGGGTGAGAACACCGGGGAGCTGTTTTTT
CDR3: CSARASGGENTGELFF

size: many
V: TRBV5-1
D: .
J: TRBJ2-7
DNA: TGCGCCAGCAGCTTGGGGCAGAGCTCCTACGAGCAGTACTTC
CDR3: CASSLGQSSYEQYF

size: many
V: TRBV10-3
D: .
J: TRBJ2-1
DNA: TGTGCCAACGGCCCTCGAGAGAGAGAGCAGTTCTTC
CDR3: CANGPREREQFF

size: many
V: TRBV12-3/TRBV12-4
D: TRBD1
J: TRBJ2-7
DNA: TGTGCCAGCAGTTTAAAGACAGGGGGCGATTCCGAGCAGTACTTC
CDR3: CASSLKTGGDSEQYF

size: many
V: TRBV24-1
D: .
J: TRBJ1-2
DNA: TGTGCCACCAGTGAGACCCACTATGGCTACACCTTC
CDR3: CATSETHYGYTF

size: many
V: TRBV5-1
D: .
J: TRBJ1-1
DNA: TGCGCCAGCAGCTTCGCAGGGGACATCATGAACACTGAAGCTTTCTTT
CDR3: CASSFAGDIMNTEAFF

size: many
V: TRBV5-1
D: TRBD2
J: TRBJ2-5
DNA: TGCGCCAGCAGCCTTACTAGCGGGGAGTCAGGGACCCAGTACTTC
CDR3: CASSLTSGESGTQYF

size: many
V: TRBV5-1
D: .
J: TRBJ2-2
DNA: TGCGCCAGCAGCTTGGTGGACCAGAACACCGGGGAGCTGTTTTTT
CDR3: CASSLVDQNTGELFF

size: many
V: TRBV24-1
D: TRBD1
J: TRBJ2-7
DNA: TGTGCCACCAGTGAAGGACCCAGGGGGTCCTACGAGCAGTACTTC
CDR3: CATSEGPRGSYEQYF

size: .
V: TRBV7-8
D: TRBD1
J: TRBJ1-5
DNA: TGTGCCAGCAGCCCCCAGACAGGGGATCAGCCCCAGCATTTT
CDR3: CASSPQTGDQPQHF

size: .
V: TRBV10-3
D: TRBD2
J: TRBJ2-3
DNA: TGTGCCATCAGTTGGGCGGGAGGGCCGCCAGATACGCAGTATTTT
CDR3: CAISWAGGPPDTQYF

size: many
V: TRBV5-1
D: TRBD2
J: TRBJ2-3
DNA: TGCGCCAGCAGCTCCGGGACTAGCGGGAGGGCCTCAACAGATACGCAGTATTTT
CDR3: CASSSGTSGRASTDTQYF

size: many
V: TRBV6-5
D: TRBD1
J: TRBJ1-4
DNA: TGTGCCAGCAGCCCCCCGGGACAGGGTCGGGAAAAACTGTTTTTT
CDR3: CASSPPGQGREKLFF

size: many
V: TRBV3-1
D: TRBD1
J: TRBJ1-1
DNA: TGTGCCAGCAGCCCCGGGACAGGGGGCTCGCGGACTGAAGCTTTCTTT
CDR3: CASSPGTGGSRTEAFF

size: .
V: TRBV2
D: .
J: TRBJ2-7
DNA: TGTGCCAGCAGTGCCTGGGCCGGGCCGTACGAGCAGTACTTC
CDR3: CASSAWAGPYEQYF

size: many
V: TRBV5-1
D: .
J: TRBJ2-2
DNA: TGCGCCAGCAGCTTGGCGTCGAACACCGGGGAGCTGTTTTTT
CDR3: CASSLASNTGELFF

size: many
V: TRBV12-3/TRBV12-4
D: TRBD2
J: TRBJ2-1
DNA: TGTGCCAGCATTCCTAGCGGAATCTACAATGAGCAGTTCTTC
CDR3: CASIPSGIYNEQFF

size: many
V: TRBV7-9
D: .
J: TRBJ2-7
DNA: TGTGCCAGCAGTCGGACCGGGCCCCTTGAGGGCTCCTACGAGCAGTACTTC
CDR3: CASSRTGPLEGSYEQYF

size: .
V: TRBV3-1
D: .
J: TRBJ2-1
DNA: TGTGCCAGCAGCCAATCTTTCTTGGTCCGCAATGAGCAGTTCTTC
CDR3: CASSQSFLVRNEQFF

size: many
V: TRBV7-8
D: .
J: TRBJ2-3
DNA: TGTGCCAGCAGCTCGGACCGCACAGATACGCAGTATTTT
CDR3: CASSSDRTDTQYF

size: many
V: TRBV11-3
D: TRBD1
J: TRBJ2-5
DNA: TGTGCCAGCAGCTTGACAGGGTTGGAGACCCAGTACTTC
CDR3: CASSLTGLETQYF

size: many
V: TRBV13
D: .
J: TRBJ1-1
DNA: TGTGCCAGCAGCTTATCGGAGCGGTCGAACACTGAAGCTTTCTTT
CDR3: CASSLSERSNTEAFF